The 9 T cell receptor beta chains listed next were all sequenced from one sample in a study of control samples from healthy donors and cancer patients. Sequencing was performed with immunoSEQ multiplex PCR; in TCRdb, only in-frame clones are kept and a portion is missing. Of approximately 150,000 clones listed, more than 85% are singletons. The sample was blood. All receptors come from a man aged 30 to 39 in good health.

The V and J genes are TRBV5-1 and TRBJ2-5; D remains unclear. Trimming cost V 3 bases and J 2 bases, with 14 bases left between them. This CDR3 is 15 amino acids long. CDR1 SGHRS and CDR2 YFSETQ come from the germline V gene. The CDR3 coding sequence is TGCGCCAGCAGCTCCAATCCCGACTCACAAGAGACCCAGTACTTC. Translation gives CASSSNPDSQETQYF.

The V gene is TRBV28, the J gene TRBJ1-1; no definite D call. The CDR3 sequence is 13 residues long. The V gene's germline CDR1 is MDHEN and CDR2 SYDVKM. The V end was cut by 4 bases, the J end by 9 bases, with 15 bases between. CDR3 nucleotide sequence: TGTGCCAGCAGTTATTCCAGGCATTACAAAGCTTTCTTT. Translated, it gives CASSYSRHYKAFF.

The chain employs TRBV18 and TRBJ1-1; no clear D. The CDR3 sequence is 13 residues long. V dropped 2 bases and J dropped 7 bases, with 11 bases sitting between them. From germline, CDR1 is KGHSH and CDR2 LQKENI. DNA for the CDR3: TGTGCCAGCTCACCAGTCTCACTGGATGAAGCTTTCTTT. It translates to CASSPVSLDEAFF.

The J gene is TRBJ1-6, the V gene TRBV28, with a possible D match to TRBD1 (5 bases). Germline CDR1 and CDR2: MDHEN and SYDVKM. V was pared by 7 bases and J by 0 bases, with 10 bases between. CDR3 size: 15 residues. CDR3 region: CASNRQSSYNSPLHF. The CDR3, as DNA: TGTGCCAGCAACCGACAGAGCTCCTATAATTCACCCCTCCACTTT.

DNA of the CDR3: TGTGCCAGCAGCCCGAACAGGGATGAGCAGTTCTTC. Translated, it gives CASSPNRDEQFF. The J gene is TRBJ2-1, the V gene TRBV7-3; a weak D match, TRBD1 (6 bases). The CDR3 spans 12 residues. Germline V gene sequence: CDR1 SGHTA, CDR2 FQGTGA. V lost 5 bases and J lost 8, with 10 bases in between.

The chain employs TRBV19 and TRBJ1-5; D is uncertain. Germline-derived CDR1 and CDR2 are LNHDA and SQIVND (reference sequence). Trimming shortened V by 1 base and J by 9 bases, and 13 bases separated the two germline ends. The CDR3 has 14 residues. In DNA, the CDR3 is TGTGCCAGTAGTATAGGAGGCGAGGAAAGGCCCCAGCATTTT. Translated: CASSIGGEERPQHF.

The count of this clone is one. DNA of the CDR3: TGCGCCAGCAGCTTAATCTCTGCTTCCGGAGGTGAAAAACTGTTTTTT. It encodes CASSLISASGGEKLFF. The chain recombines TRBV5-1 with TRBJ1-4; D gene uncertain. This CDR3 region has 16 residues. CDR1 is SGHRS, CDR2 YFSETQ, per germline. V lost 2 bases and J 7 bases, leaving 18 bases between the germline ends. Complete variable domain (other parts from reference TRBV5-1 and TRBJ1-4): KAGVTQTPRYLIKTRGQQVTLSCSPISGHRSVSWYQQTPGQGLQFLFEYFSETQRNKGNFPGRFSGRQFSNSRSEMNVSTLELGDSALYLCASSLISASGGEKLFFGSGTQLSVL.

This clone was seen a single time. V is TRBV6-1 and J is TRBJ2-1, with 9 bases matching TRBD2. The CDR3 has 15 amino acids. Germline CDR1 is MNHNS and CDR2 is SASEGT. The V gene end was trimmed by 1 base and the J gene end by 8 bases; junction bases not matched to a gene: 6. In DNA form, the CDR3 reads TGTGCCAGCAGTGAAGAGGCGGGGGGGAGGTATGAGCAGTTCTTC. The encoded protein is CASSEEAGGRYEQFF.

This clone occurred a few times. This sequence joins TRBV7-9 and TRBJ2-2; 7 bases fit TRBD1. Germline V CDR1 and CDR2: SEHNR, FQNEAQ (reference sequence). The CDR3 has 13 amino acids. Unmatched junction bases numbered 5, after V lost 8 bases and J lost 5 bases. The DNA of the CDR3 is TGTGCCAGCTACAGGGGATTGACCGGGGAGCTGTTTTTT. This encodes CASYRGLTGELFF.